Each of the 32 T cell receptor beta chains below was sequenced from the same sample in a study of T-cell reconstitution after alpha-beta-depleted transplantation in children (dated by TCRdb to 2016 to 2017). Explained via the paper, the treatment or condition label denotes: allogeneic hematopoietic cell transplantation with graft depleted of TCRalphabeta T cells and CD19 B cells. To prepare the library, PCR was applied. Data came from an Illumina HiSeq 2500. TCR libraries were prepared with molecular barcoding, using unique molecular identifiers to normalize TCRbeta repertoire quantification. TCRdb reanalyzed the raw reads on its own, using fastp at Q25 for trimming and MiXCR for clone calling, and kept in-frame beta chains. Identical CDR3 protein sequences are pooled into one entry, listed with their most common genes and DNA. The sample table contains roughly 50,000 distinct CDR3 sequences; only one count was recorded for approximately 43% of them. The top ten clones comprise 98% of the sample.

The sequencing used PBMCs, mostly from graft donor cells, collected 360 days after TCRalphabeta/CD19-depleted stem cell transplant. The receptors here all came from a male patient between 10 and 17 years old who had a stem cell transplant for acute lymphoblastic leukemia, so the T cells may come from the graft donor.

This clonotype has only a few counts. This chain links TRBV10-3 with TRBJ2-1, with 8 positions matching TRBD2. V shed 0 bases, J shed 2 bases, and the junction held 6 bases outside the gene matches. CDR1 and CDR2 (germline): ENHRY, SYGVKD. The CDR3 is made up of 17 amino acids. The CDR3 loop is CAISESLAGLTYNEQFF. DNA for the CDR3: TGTGCCATCAGTGAGTCATTAGCGGGATTAACCTACAATGAGCAGTTCTTC.

The chain is built from TRBV7-2 and TRBJ2-3; D is undetermined. The CDR3 is made up of 14 amino acids. V lost 5 bases, J lost 6 bases, and 15 bases lay in between. Germline assignment: CDR1 SGHTA and CDR2 FQGNSA. This CDR3 reads CASSNQVLRDTQYF. The CDR3, as DNA: TGTGCCAGCAGCAATCAGGTACTGCGGGATACGCAGTATTTT.

The chain joins TRBV18 to TRBJ2-5; D unresolved. The CDR3 has 13 amino acids. Trimming removed 1 base from V and 6 bases from J, with 9 bases in between. CDR1 and CDR2 from the germline V gene are KGHSH and LQKENI. CDR3 DNA sequence: TGTGCCAGCTCACCACTGGGTGGAAAGACCCAGTACTTC. Amino acid sequence: CASSPLGGKTQYF.

V gene TRBV6-5 combines with J gene TRBJ2-7, with no clear D. V was trimmed by 6 bases and J by 4 bases, leaving 10 bases between them. Germline CDR1 is MNHEY and CDR2 is SVGAGI. The CDR3 totals 12 residues. The CDR3 reads CASSTSGYEQYF. The CDR3 coding sequence is TGTGCCAGCAGCACATCAGGATACGAGCAGTACTTC.

The chain has TRBV7-2 and TRBJ2-3; D is perhaps TRBD1 (5 bases). The germline V and J ends were trimmed by 5 bases and 0 bases, with 12 bases remaining between them. The CDR3 spans 15 residues. The germline V gene encodes CDR1 SGHTA and CDR2 FQGNSA. CDR3 protein: CASSARQPSTDTQYF. The CDR3 DNA follows: TGTGCCAGCAGCGCGAGACAGCCTAGCACAGATACGCAGTATTTT.

The rearrangement joins TRBV6-7 to TRBJ2-1, with TRBD1 matching 7 bases. TRBV6-7 is assigned to the ORF class and has an uncertain function. The CDR3 sequence is 15 residues long. The V segment lost 6 bases and the J segment 3 bases; nucleotides outside the gene matches: 8. CDR3 sequence (DNA): TGTGCCAGCAGCCCTACAGGGGTCCACTACAATGAGCAGTTCTTC. Residues: CASSPTGVHYNEQFF.

This chain joins TRBV9 and TRBJ2-7; possibly TRBD1 for D (6 bases). Germline CDR1 and CDR2: SGDLS and YYNGEE. Deletions cut 4 bases from V and 2 bases from J, with 13 bases between. The length of the CDR3 is 14 residues. This CDR3 reads CASSPTDSAYEQYF. CDR3 bases: TGTGCCAGCAGCCCTACGGACAGTGCCTACGAGCAGTACTTC.

This clonotype was observed a handful of times. The V call is TRBV4-3, the J call TRBJ2-7; D perhaps matches TRBD2 (6 bases). CDR1 is LGHNA and CDR2 is YSLEER in the germline V gene. CDR3 length: 16 amino acids. V was clipped by 1 base and J by 3 bases, with 16 bases between them. In nucleotides, the CDR3 is TGCGCCAGCAGCCAAGCTTTGGGAGGCGAGGGCTACGAGCAGTACTTC. Translating gives CASSQALGGEGYEQYF.

The rearrangement links TRBV27 to TRBJ2-7; D tentatively fits TRBD1 or TRBD2 (5 bases each). The CDR3 has 14 residues. V lost 5 bases and J lost 2, with 13 bases in between. Germline lookup yields CDR1 MNHEY and CDR2 SMNVEV (reference sequence). Written as DNA, the CDR3 is TGTGCCAGCAGTCTGGGGGACCGAGCCTACGAGCAGTACTTC. It specifies CASSLGDRAYEQYF.

This clonotype was seen a handful of times. The rearrangement uses TRBV12-3 or TRBV12-4 and TRBJ2-3; no reliable D call. The CDR3 consists of 14 residues. With 6 bases removed from V and 3 bases from J, the gap between germline ends came to 13 bases. CDR3 DNA sequence: TGTGCCAGCAGCTCATCGATCCCGACAGATACGCAGTATTTT. It codes for CASSSSIPTDTQYF.

The chain is built from TRBV5-1 and TRBJ2-3; the D gene is possibly TRBD2 (6 bases). The ends were cut back, 2 bases at V and 1 base at J, with 14 bases in the middle. CDR1 is SGHRS and CDR2 is YFSETQ in the germline V gene. This CDR3 has 16 residues. The CDR3 protein is CASSLFGTSRTDTQYF. The CDR3 DNA follows: TGCGCCAGCAGCTTATTCGGGACTTCCCGCACAGATACGCAGTATTTT.

The chain is built from TRBV7-2 and TRBJ2-1, with D possibly being TRBD1 (5 bases). V was clipped by 0 bases and J by 2 bases, with 23 bases between them. This CDR3 is 20 amino acids long. Germline CDR1 is SGHTA and CDR2 is FQGNSA. The CDR3 protein is CASSLARTRPIGSTYNEQFF. CDR3 nucleotides: TGTGCCAGCAGCTTAGCCAGGACACGGCCTATTGGTTCAACCTACAATGAGCAGTTCTTC.

The chain uses TRBV27 and TRBJ1-5; D possibly corresponds to TRBD1 (5 bases). The CDR3 length is 17 residues. Germline V lookup: CDR1 MNHEY, CDR2 SMNVEV (reference sequence). Trimming left V 6 bases short and J 4 bases short, with 22 bases between. In DNA, the CDR3 is TGTGCCAGCAGCCAGACAGAGGCCTTAAGGTTGAATCAGCCCCAGCATTTT. Its translation is CASSQTEALRLNQPQHF.

J is TRBJ2-3 and V is TRBV7-9, with 12 bases matching TRBD1. J gave up 1 base and V 6 bases, and 2 bases lay outside the gene matches. This CDR3 is built from 15 residues. Germline CDR1 and CDR2: SEHNR and FQNEAQ (reference sequence). DNA of the CDR3: TGTGCCAGCAGTCGGGACAGGGGGCGCACAGATACGCAGTATTTT. As protein: CASSRDRGRTDTQYF.

V gene TRBV24-1 combines with J gene TRBJ2-7; possible D gene TRBD2, 6 bases. The CDR3 is made up of 13 amino acids. With 4 bases removed from V and 7 bases from J, the gap between germline ends came to 13 bases. Germline V gene lookup returns CDR1 KGHDR and CDR2 SFDVKD. In DNA, the CDR3 is TGTGCCACCAGTGACCAAGGCCGGGGGGAGCAGTACTTC. Residues: CATSDQGRGEQYF.

This clonotype turned up a few times. The gene calls are TRBV20-1 and TRBJ2-1; tentative D call: TRBD2 (7 bases). CDR1 and CDR2 (germline): DFQATT, SNEGSKA (reference sequence). The CDR3 covers 13 residues. The V and J ends lost 5 bases and 8 bases respectively, with 16 bases between them. The CDR3: CSAPLRGGYEQFF. The CDR3 DNA sequence: TGCAGTGCTCCTTTAAGGGGGGGCTATGAGCAGTTCTTC.

A single count supports this clonotype. The chain uses TRBV5-1 and TRBJ2-3; the match to TRBD2 covers 8 bases. V gave up 2 bases and J gave up 3 bases; unmatched junction bases: 5. Germline V gene sequence: CDR1 SGHRS, CDR2 YFSETQ. The CDR3 consists of 15 residues. The CDR3 DNA reads as TGCGCCAGCAGCTTCGGCGGGGGGCCGACAGATACGCAGTATTTT. Translation: CASSFGGGPTDTQYF.

The chain employs TRBV20-1 and TRBJ2-1; D is unclear. This CDR3 comprises 12 residues. In germline, CDR1 is DFQATT, CDR2 SNEGSKA (reference sequence). Trimming took off 5 bases at V and 9 bases at J, with 14 bases between the two ends. DNA for the CDR3: TGCAGTGCTGCGTCGGGCGAGGTTGAGCAGTTCTTC. This encodes CSAASGEVEQFF.

This chain joins TRBV12-3 or TRBV12-4 and TRBJ2-2; D not certain. The germline V and J ends were trimmed by 3 bases and 6 bases, with 8 bases remaining between them. This CDR3 has 13 residues. The CDR3 loop reads CASSLLESGELFF. The CDR3 nucleotides are TGTGCCAGCAGTTTGTTAGAATCCGGGGAGCTGTTTTTT.

The CDR3 is CASSDWAGHLQETQYF. The DNA for the CDR3 is TGTGCCAGCAGCGACTGGGCGGGACACCTTCAAGAGACCCAGTACTTC. The gene calls are TRBV6-1 and TRBJ2-5; perhaps D is TRBD1 or TRBD2 (6 bases each). CDR1 MNHNS and CDR2 SASEGT come from the germline V gene. The CDR3 is 16 amino acids. V dropped 6 bases and J dropped 2 bases, with 19 bases sitting between them.

Concerning this clonotype: A read error may account for a junction end that differs from germline. The chain joins TRBV29-1 to TRBJ2-1; either TRBD1 or TRBD2 may fit D (5 bases each). Per germline, CDR1 SQVTM and CDR2 ANQGSEA. CDR3 size: 10 residues. CDR3 bases: TGCAGCGTCGACGGGGCAGGAAATCTCTTC. This codes for CSVDGAGNLF.

The chain recombines TRBV5-1 with TRBJ2-7; 13 bases align to TRBD2. V lost 3 bases and J lost 5; bases outside the gene matches: 2. Germline CDR1 SGHRS, CDR2 YFSETQ. CDR3 length equals 14 residues. This CDR3 reads CASSWGLAGNEQYF. DNA for the CDR3: TGCGCCAGCAGCTGGGGACTAGCGGGAAACGAGCAGTACTTC.

The chain carries TRBV12-3 or TRBV12-4 and TRBJ2-7; D call uncertain. V lost 6 bases and J 0 bases, leaving 15 bases between the germline ends. The CDR3 has 15 residues. CDR3 protein: CASRPPGRSSYEQYF. The CDR3 nucleotides read TGTGCCAGCAGACCTCCCGGCCGGAGCTCCTACGAGCAGTACTTC.

The chain links TRBV27 to TRBJ1-5; D is ambiguous. Germline V gene data show CDR1 as MNHEY and CDR2 as SMNVEV (reference sequence). The CDR3 runs 14 residues. V lost 2 bases and J lost 9, with 14 bases in between. The CDR3 DNA follows: TGTGCCAGCAGTTTAGGAGGGAGCCCCTGGCCCCAGCATTTT. Protein: CASSLGGSPWPQHF.

CDR3 loop: CSVPDRGYNEQFF. The CDR3 bases are TGCAGCGTTCCGGACAGGGGCTACAATGAGCAGTTCTTC. The rearrangement joins TRBV29-1 to TRBJ2-1, with 9 bases identical to TRBD1. The germline CDR1 and CDR2 sequences are SQVTM and ANQGSEA. V lost 5 bases and J lost 3; bases outside the gene matches: 2. This CDR3 region has 13 residues.

The chain carries TRBV5-6 and TRBJ2-3, with 8 bases identical to TRBD1. The CDR3 length is 15 residues. Trimming cost V 1 base and J 6 bases; bases outside gene matches: 7. CDR1 is SGHDT, CDR2 YYEEEE, per germline. CDR3 DNA sequence: TGTGCCAGCAGCTTGTACAGGGGGTCCCATGATACGCAGTATTTT. Translating gives CASSLYRGSHDTQYF.

In its sample, this clonotype was seen a few times. The chain employs TRBV6-1 and TRBJ2-3, with 8 positions matching TRBD2. Germline lookup yields CDR1 MNHNS and CDR2 SASEGT. There are 14 residues in the CDR3. V dropped 9 bases and J dropped 3; count of bases not matched to a gene: 8. CDR3 coding DNA: TGTGCCAGTCTGACGGGGGGGCCGACAGATACGCAGTATTTT. Its translation: CASLTGGPTDTQYF.

The chain employs TRBV11-1 and TRBJ2-1; 15 bases map to TRBD2. Germline assignment: CDR1 SGHAT and CDR2 FQDESV (reference sequence). The CDR3 is made up of 19 amino acids. Losses at the gene ends were 5 bases for V and 4 bases for J; bases not matched to a gene: 12. For the CDR3, the DNA is TGTGCCAGCAGCAAGGGCAGGACCGGGACTAGCGGGAGGTACAATGAGCAGTTCTTC. Translation: CASSKGRTGTSGRYNEQFF.

This clonotype was seen at least ten times. J is TRBJ2-1 and V is TRBV10-3; tentatively, D is TRBD2 (6 bases). Germline V gene data show CDR1 as ENHRY and CDR2 as SYGVKD. The CDR3 extends over 15 amino acids. Deletions cut 0 bases from V and 8 bases from J, with 14 bases between. CDR3 region: CAISESGGGWHEQFF. For the CDR3, the DNA is TGTGCCATCAGTGAGTCGGGGGGTGGGTGGCATGAGCAGTTCTTC.

This clonotype was observed a handful of times. The chain uses TRBV12-3 or TRBV12-4 and TRBJ2-1, with 10 bases lining up with TRBD2. The ends lost 6 bases at V and 7 bases at J; junction bases unmatched: 9. The CDR3 spans 15 residues. CDR3 sequence: CASREAGGPMNEQFF. The CDR3 nucleotides read TGTGCCAGCAGAGAAGCGGGGGGGCCTATGAATGAGCAGTTCTTC.

The chain is built from TRBV9 and TRBJ2-7; no clear D. The length of the CDR3 is 15 residues. Trimming stripped 4 bases from V and 4 bases from J, with 18 bases between. Germline V gives CDR1 SGDLS, CDR2 YYNGEE. CDR3 protein: CASSSTRQGEYEQYF. The CDR3 coding sequence is TGTGCCAGCAGCTCGACCAGACAAGGCGAGTACGAGCAGTACTTC.

V usage is TRBV14 and J usage is TRBJ2-7; D is undetermined. The CDR3 is 15 residues long. The germline gives CDR1 SGHDN, CDR2 FVKESK. V was shortened by 1 base and J by 2 bases, with 12 bases between the two germline ends. CDR3 nucleotide sequence: TGTGCCAGCAGCCAAGTGGAGACTCCACCCTACGAGCAGTACTTC. It codes for CASSQVETPPYEQYF.